This T cell receptor beta chain was captured by sequencing in a study of regulatory T cells in long-lasting Graves disease. Specified time point: newly diagnosed GD, antithyroid drugs for less than 3 months. PBMC-derived RNA was used for the TCR library. The collection involved drawing approximately 9.9 milliliters of peripheral blood into EDTA tubes. At least ten counts were recorded for this clonotype. The CDR3 totals 16 residues. V lost 0 bases and J lost 4; bases outside the gene matches: 4. CDR1 and CDR2 (germline): LGHDT, YNNKEL (reference sequence). With iRepertoire HTBI primers and Arm-PCR of CDR3 regions, TCR beta libraries were built. Using its own MiXCR run on the multiplex PCR reads, TCRdb lists one record per CDR3 protein. The data contain almost 450,000 distinct CDR3 sequences, 16% of them singletons. This sample was shared with a second study, whose subject was T cells in Graves' hyperthyroidism and ophthalmopathy.

Sequences were derived from peripheral blood mononuclear cells (PBMCs), sampled at new diagnosis, from a patient treated with antithyroid drugs. This clonotype was obtained from a young woman with Graves disease. The chain links TRBV3-1 to TRBJ2-1; TRBD2 agrees at 9 bases. DNA of the CDR3: TGTGCCAGCAGCCAAGAAGGACTAGCGCCATACAATGAGCAGTTCTTC. As protein: CASSQEGLAPYNEQFF.